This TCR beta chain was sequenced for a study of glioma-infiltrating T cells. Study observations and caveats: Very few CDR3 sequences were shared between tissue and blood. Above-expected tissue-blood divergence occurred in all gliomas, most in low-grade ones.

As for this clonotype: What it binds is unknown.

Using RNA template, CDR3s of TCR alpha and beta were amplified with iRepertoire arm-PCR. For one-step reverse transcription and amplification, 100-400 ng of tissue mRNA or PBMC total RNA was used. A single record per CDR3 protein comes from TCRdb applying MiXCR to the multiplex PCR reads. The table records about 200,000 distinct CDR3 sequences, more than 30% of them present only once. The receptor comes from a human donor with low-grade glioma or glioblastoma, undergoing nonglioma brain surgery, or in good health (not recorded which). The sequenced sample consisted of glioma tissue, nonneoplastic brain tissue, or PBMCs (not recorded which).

CDR3 sequence (DNA): TGTGCCAGCAGCGTAGGGGGACGCCCCTACGAGCAGTACTTC. Translating it yields CASSVGGRPYEQYF. This rearrangement joins TRBV9 to TRBJ2-7; tentatively, D is TRBD1 or TRBD2 (5 bases each). The CDR3 consists of 14 residues. CDR1 SGDLS and CDR2 YYNGEE come from the germline V gene. V shed 0 bases and J shed 2 bases, with 9 bases lying between them.